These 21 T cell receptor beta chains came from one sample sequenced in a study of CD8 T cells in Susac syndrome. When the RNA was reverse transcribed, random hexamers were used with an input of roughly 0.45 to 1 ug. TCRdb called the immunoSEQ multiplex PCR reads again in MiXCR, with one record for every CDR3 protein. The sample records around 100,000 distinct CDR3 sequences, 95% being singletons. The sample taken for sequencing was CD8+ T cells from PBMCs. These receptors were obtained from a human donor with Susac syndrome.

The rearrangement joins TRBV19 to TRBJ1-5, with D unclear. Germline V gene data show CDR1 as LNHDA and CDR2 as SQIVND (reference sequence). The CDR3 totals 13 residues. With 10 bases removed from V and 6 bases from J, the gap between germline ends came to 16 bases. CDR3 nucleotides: TGTGCCACCCAGCCCGGGCCGAGTCAGCCCCAGCATTTT. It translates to CATQPGPSQPQHF. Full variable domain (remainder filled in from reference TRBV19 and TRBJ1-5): DGGITQSPKYLFRKEGQNVTLSCEQNLNHDAMYWYRQDPGQGLRLIYYSQIVNDFQKGDIAEGYSVSREKKESFPLTVTSAQKNPTAFYLCATQPGPSQPQHFGDGTRLSIL.

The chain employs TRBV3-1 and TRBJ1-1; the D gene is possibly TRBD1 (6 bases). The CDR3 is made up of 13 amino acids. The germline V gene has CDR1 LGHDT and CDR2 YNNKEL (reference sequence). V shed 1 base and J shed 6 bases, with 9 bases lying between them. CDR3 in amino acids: CASSQGQVAEAFF. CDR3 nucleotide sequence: TGTGCCAGCAGCCAAGGACAGGTGGCTGAAGCTTTCTTT.

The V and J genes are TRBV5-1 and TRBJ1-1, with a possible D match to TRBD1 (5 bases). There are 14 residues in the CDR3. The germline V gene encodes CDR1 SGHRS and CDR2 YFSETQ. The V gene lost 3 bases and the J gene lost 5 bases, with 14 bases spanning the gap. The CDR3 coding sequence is TGCGCCAGCAGCTGGGGCGGGGGAAGGACTGAAGCTTTCTTT. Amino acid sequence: CASSWGGGRTEAFF.

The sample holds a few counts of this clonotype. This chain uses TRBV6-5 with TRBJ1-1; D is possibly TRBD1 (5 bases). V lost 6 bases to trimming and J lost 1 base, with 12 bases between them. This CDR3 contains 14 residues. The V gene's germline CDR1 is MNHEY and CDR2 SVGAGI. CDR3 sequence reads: CASSHLTGNTEAFF. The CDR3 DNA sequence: TGTGCCAGCAGCCACTTAACAGGGAACACTGAAGCTTTCTTT.

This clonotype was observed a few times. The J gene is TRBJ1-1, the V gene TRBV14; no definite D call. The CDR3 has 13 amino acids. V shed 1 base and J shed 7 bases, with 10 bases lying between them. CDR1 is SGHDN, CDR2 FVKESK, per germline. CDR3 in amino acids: CASSQAKQYEAFF. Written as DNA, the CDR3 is TGTGCCAGCAGCCAAGCGAAGCAGTATGAAGCTTTCTTT. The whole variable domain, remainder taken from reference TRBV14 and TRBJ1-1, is EAGVTQFPSHSVIEKGQTVTLRCDPISGHDNLYWYRRVMGKEIKFLLHFVKESKQDESGMPNNRFLAERTGGTYSTLKVQPAELEDSGVYFCASSQAKQYEAFFGQGTRLTVV.

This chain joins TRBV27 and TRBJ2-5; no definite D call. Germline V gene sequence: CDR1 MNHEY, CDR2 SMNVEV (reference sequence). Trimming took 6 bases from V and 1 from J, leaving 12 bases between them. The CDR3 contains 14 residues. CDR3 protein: CASRLSPGQETQYF. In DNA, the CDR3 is TGTGCCAGCAGACTAAGCCCTGGCCAAGAGACCCAGTACTTC.

CDR3 region: CASSPGQGLQPQHF. Here the CDR3 DNA reads TGTGCCAGCTCACCTGGGCAGGGCCTTCAGCCCCAGCATTTT. The rearrangement uses TRBV18 and TRBJ1-5; the D gene is possibly TRBD1 (5 bases). This CDR3 is 14 amino acids long. Germline CDR1 KGHSH, CDR2 LQKENI. V lost 3 bases, J lost 6 bases, and 12 bases lay in between.

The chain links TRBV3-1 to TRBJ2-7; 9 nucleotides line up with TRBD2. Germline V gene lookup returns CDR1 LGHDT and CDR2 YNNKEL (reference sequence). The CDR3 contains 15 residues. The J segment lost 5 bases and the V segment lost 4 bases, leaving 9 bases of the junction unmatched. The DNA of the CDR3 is TGTGCCAGCAGCCCCTTAGCGGGAGTCGGCCACGAGCAGTACTTC. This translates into CASSPLAGVGHEQYF.

CDR3 sequence (DNA): TGTGCCAGCAGTTTCAGGGGTGAAAAACTGTTTTTT. It codes for CASSFRGEKLFF. The V gene is TRBV12-3 or TRBV12-4, the J gene TRBJ1-4; TRBD1 might be the D (6 bases). The CDR3 sequence is 12 residues long. V lost 3 bases and J lost 7, with 6 bases in between.

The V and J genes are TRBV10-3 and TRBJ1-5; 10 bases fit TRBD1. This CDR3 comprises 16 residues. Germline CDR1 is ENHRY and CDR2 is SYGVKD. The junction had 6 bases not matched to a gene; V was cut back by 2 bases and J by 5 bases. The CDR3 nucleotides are TGTGCCATCAGTGAGGGCCGGGACAGGGGATATCAGCCCCAGCATTTT. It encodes CAISEGRDRGYQPQHF.

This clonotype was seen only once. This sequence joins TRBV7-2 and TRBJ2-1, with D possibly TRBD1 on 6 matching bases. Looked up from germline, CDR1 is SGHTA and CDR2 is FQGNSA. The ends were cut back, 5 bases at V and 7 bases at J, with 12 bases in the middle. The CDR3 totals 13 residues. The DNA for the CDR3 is TGTGCCAGCAGCCCTAGGGGGTGGAATGAGCAGTTCTTC. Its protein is CASSPRGWNEQFF.

The CDR3 region is CASSVGASYNEQFF. CDR3 DNA sequence: TGTGCCAGCAGCGTAGGCGCCAGTTACAATGAGCAGTTCTTC. V usage is TRBV9 and J usage is TRBJ2-1, with D uncertain. V lost 0 bases and J lost 4, with 8 bases in between. The CDR3 is 14 amino acids. Looked up from germline, CDR1 is SGDLS and CDR2 is YYNGEE.

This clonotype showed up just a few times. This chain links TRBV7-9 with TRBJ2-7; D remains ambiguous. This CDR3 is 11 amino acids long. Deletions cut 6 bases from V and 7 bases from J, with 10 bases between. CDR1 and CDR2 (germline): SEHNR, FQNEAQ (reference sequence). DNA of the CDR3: TGTGCCAGCAGTTCGGGTGGGGAGCAGTACTTC. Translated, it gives CASSSGGEQYF. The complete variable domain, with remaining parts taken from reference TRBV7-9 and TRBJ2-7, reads DTGVSQNPRHKITKRGQNVTFRCDPISEHNRLYWYRQTLGQGPEFLTYFQNEAQLEKSRLLSDRFSAERPKGSFSTLEIQRTEQGDSAMYLCASSSGGEQYFGPGTRLTVT.

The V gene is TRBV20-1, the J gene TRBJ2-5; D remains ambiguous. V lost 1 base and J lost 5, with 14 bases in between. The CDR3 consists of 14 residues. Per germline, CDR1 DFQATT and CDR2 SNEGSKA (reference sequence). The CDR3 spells CSARGRDDRETQYF. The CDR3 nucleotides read TGCAGTGCTAGAGGGAGAGACGACCGGGAGACCCAGTACTTC.

CDR3 sequence reads: CASSVDRDYEAFF. The DNA of the CDR3 is TGTGCCAGCAGTGTGGACAGGGATTATGAAGCTTTCTTT. The gene calls are TRBV2 and TRBJ1-1, with TRBD1 matching over 8 bases. In germline, CDR1 is SNHLY, CDR2 FYNNEI. The trim removed 4 bases at V and 7 bases at J, leaving 5 bases unmatched. The CDR3 totals 13 residues. The full variable domain, completed using reference TRBV2 and TRBJ1-1, is EPEVTQTPSHQVTQMGQEVILRCVPISNHLYFYWYRQILGQKVEFLVSFYNNEISEKSEIFDDQFSVERPDGSNFTLKIRSTKLEDSAMYFCASSVDRDYEAFFGQGTRLTVV.

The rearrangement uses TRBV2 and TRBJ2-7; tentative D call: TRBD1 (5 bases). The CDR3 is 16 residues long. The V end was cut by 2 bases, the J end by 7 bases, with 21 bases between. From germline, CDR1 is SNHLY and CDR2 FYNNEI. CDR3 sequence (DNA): TGTGCCAGCAGTGAAACGGTGGGTCAGGGCTCTTGGGAGCAGTACTTC. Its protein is CASSETVGQGSWEQYF.

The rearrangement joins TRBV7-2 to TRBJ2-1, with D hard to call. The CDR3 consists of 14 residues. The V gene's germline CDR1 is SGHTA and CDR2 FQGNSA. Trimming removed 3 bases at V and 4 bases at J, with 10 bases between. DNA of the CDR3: TGTGCCAGCAGCTTGAAGGGCCCTTACAATGAGCAGTTCTTC. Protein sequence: CASSLKGPYNEQFF.

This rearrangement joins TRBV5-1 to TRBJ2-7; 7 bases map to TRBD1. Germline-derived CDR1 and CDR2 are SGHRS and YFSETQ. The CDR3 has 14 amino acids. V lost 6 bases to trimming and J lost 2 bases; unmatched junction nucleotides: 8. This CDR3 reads CASTTGTATYEQYF. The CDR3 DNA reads TGCGCCAGCACCACGGGGACAGCCACCTACGAGCAGTACTTC.

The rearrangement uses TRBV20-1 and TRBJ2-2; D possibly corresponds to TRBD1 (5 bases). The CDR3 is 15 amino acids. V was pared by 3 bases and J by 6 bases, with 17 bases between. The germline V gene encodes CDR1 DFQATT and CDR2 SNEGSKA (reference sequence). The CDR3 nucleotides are TGCAGTGCTAGTCAGGGTTCGGCCGGCTCCGGGGAGCTGTTTTTT. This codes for CSASQGSAGSGELFF.

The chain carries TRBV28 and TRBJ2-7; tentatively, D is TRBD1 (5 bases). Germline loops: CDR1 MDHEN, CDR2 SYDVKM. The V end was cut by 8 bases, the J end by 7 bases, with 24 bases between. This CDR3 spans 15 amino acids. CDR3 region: CASVLELGPTREQYF. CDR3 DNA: TGTGCCAGCGTTTTAGAACTGGGGCCTACGAGGGAGCAGTACTTC. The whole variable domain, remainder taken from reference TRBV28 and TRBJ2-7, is DVKVTQSSRYLVKRTGEKVFLECVQDMDHENMFWYRQDPGLGLRLIYFSYDVKMKEKGDIPEGYSVSREKKERFSLILESASTNQTSMYLCASVLELGPTREQYFGPGTRLTVT.

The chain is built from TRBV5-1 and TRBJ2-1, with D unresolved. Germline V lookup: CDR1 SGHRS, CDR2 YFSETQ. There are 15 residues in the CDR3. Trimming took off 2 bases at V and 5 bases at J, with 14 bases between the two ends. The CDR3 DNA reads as TGCGCCAGCAGCTTTGGTACTTACGGTAACAATGAGCAGTTCTTC. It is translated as CASSFGTYGNNEQFF.